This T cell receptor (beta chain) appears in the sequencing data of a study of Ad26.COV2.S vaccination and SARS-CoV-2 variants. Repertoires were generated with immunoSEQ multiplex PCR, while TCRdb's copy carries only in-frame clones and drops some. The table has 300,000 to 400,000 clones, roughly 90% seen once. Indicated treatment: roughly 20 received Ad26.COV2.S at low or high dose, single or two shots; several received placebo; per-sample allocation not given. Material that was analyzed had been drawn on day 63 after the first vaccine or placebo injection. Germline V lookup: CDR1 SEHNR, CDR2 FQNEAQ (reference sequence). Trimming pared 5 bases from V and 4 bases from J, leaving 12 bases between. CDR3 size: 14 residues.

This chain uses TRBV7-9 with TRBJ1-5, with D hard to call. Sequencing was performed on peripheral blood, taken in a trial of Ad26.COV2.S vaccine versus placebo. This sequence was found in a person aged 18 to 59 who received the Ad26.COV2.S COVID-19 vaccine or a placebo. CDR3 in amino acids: CASSTMAENQPQHF. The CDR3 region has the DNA TGTGCCAGCAGCACGATGGCGGAGAATCAGCCCCAGCATTTT. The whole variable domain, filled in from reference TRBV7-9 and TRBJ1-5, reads DTGVSQNPRHKITKRGQNVTFRCDPISEHNRLYWYRQTLGQGPEFLTYFQNEAQLEKSRLLSDRFSAERPKGSFSTLEIQRTEQGDSAMYLCASSTMAENQPQHFGDGTRLSIL.